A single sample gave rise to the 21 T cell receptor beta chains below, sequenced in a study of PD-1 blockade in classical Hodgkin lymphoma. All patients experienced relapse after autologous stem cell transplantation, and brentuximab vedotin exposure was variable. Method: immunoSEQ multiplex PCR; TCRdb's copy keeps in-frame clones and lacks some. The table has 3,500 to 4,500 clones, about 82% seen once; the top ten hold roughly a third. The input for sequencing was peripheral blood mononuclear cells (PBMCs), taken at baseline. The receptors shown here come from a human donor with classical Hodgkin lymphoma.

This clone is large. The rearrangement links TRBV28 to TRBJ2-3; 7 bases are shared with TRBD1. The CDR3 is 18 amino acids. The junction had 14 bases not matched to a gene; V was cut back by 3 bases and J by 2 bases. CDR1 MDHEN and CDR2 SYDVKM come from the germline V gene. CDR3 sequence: CASSLVQGNWGPTDTQYF. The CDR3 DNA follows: TGTGCCAGCAGTTTGGTACAGGGGAATTGGGGGCCCACAGATACGCAGTATTTT.

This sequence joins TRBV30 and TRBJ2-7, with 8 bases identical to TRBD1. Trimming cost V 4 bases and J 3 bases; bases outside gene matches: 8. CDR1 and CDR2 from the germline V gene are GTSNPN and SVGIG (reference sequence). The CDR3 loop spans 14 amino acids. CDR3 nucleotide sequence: TGTGCCTGGACCGGACAGGGCTCTATCTACGAGCAGTACTTC. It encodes CAWTGQGSIYEQYF. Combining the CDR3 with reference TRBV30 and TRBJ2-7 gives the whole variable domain SQTIHQWPATLVQPVGSPLSLECTVEGTSNPNLYWYRQAAGRGLQLLFYSVGIGQISSEVPQNLSASRPQDRQFILSSKKLLLSDSGFYLCAWTGQGSIYEQYFGPGTRLTVT.

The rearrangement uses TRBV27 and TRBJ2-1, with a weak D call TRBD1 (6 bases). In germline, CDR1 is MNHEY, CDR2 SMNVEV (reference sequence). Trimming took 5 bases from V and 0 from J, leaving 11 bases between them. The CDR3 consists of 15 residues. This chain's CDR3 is CASSPATGSYNEQFF. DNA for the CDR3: TGTGCCAGCAGTCCGGCGACAGGCTCCTACAATGAGCAGTTCTTC.

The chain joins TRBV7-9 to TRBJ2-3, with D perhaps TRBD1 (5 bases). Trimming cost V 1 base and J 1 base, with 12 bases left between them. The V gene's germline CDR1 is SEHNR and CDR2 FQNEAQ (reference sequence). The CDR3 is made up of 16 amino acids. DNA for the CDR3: TGTGCCAGCAGCTTAGGGGGCCCTGCGCGCACAGATACGCAGTATTTT. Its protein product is CASSLGGPARTDTQYF.

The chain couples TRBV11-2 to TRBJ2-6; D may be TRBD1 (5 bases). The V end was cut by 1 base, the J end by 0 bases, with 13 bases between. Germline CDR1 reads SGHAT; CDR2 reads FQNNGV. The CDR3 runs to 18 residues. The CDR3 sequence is CASSLGDRFYSGANVLTF. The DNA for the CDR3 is TGTGCCAGCAGCTTAGGCGACAGATTCTACTCTGGGGCCAACGTCCTGACTTTC. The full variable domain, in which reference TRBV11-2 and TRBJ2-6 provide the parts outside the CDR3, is EAGVAQSPRYKIIEKRQSVAFWCNPISGHATLYWYQQILGQGPKLLIQFQNNGVVDDSQLPKDRFSAERLKGVDSTLKIQPAKLEDSAVYLCASSLGDRFYSGANVLTFGAGSRLTVL.

CDR3 DNA: TGCGCCAGCAGCTTGGGCACAGGGGTGAACACCATATATTTT. Residues: CASSLGTGVNTIYF. V gene TRBV5-1 combines with J gene TRBJ1-3, with TRBD1 matching 7 bases. Germline V gives CDR1 SGHRS, CDR2 YFSETQ. Trimming took 0 bases from V and 7 from J; bases not matched to a gene: 4. There are 14 residues in the CDR3.

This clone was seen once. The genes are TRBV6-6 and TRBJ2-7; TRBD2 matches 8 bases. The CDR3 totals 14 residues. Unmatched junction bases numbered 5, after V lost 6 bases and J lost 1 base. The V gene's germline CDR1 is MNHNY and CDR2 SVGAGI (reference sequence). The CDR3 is CASSEERESYEQYF. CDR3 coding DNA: TGTGCCAGCAGCGAGGAGCGGGAGTCCTACGAGCAGTACTTC.

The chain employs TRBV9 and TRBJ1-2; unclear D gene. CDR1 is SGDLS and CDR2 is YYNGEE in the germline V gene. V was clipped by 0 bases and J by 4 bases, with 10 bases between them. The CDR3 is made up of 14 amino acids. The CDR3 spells CASSVDSYVYGYTF. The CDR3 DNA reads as TGTGCCAGCAGCGTAGACAGCTACGTCTATGGCTACACCTTC.

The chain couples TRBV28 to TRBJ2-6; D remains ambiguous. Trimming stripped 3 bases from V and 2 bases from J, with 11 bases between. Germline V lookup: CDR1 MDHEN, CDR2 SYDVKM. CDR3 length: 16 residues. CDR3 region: CASSFGRKAGANVLTF. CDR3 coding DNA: TGTGCCAGCAGTTTCGGGCGGAAGGCTGGGGCCAACGTCCTGACTTTC. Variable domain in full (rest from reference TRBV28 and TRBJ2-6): DVKVTQSSRYLVKRTGEKVFLECVQDMDHENMFWYRQDPGLGLRLIYFSYDVKMKEKGDIPEGYSVSREKKERFSLILESASTNQTSMYLCASSFGRKAGANVLTFGAGSRLTVL.

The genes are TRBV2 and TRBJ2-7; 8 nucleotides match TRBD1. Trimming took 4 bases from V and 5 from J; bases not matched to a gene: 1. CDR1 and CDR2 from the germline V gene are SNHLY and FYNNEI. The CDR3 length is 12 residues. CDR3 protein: CASSGTGNEQYF. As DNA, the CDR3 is TGTGCCAGCAGTGGGACAGGGAACGAGCAGTACTTC. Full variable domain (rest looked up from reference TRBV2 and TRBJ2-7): EPEVTQTPSHQVTQMGQEVILRCVPISNHLYFYWYRQILGQKVEFLVSFYNNEISEKSEIFDDQFSVERPDGSNFTLKIRSTKLEDSAMYFCASSGTGNEQYFGPGTRLTVT.

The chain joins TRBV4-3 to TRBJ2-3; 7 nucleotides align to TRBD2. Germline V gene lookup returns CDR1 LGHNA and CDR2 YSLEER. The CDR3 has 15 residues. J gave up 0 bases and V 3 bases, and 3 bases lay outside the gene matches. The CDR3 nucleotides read TGCGCCAGCAGCCACATGACTAGCAGCACAGATACGCAGTATTTT. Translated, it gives CASSHMTSSTDTQYF.

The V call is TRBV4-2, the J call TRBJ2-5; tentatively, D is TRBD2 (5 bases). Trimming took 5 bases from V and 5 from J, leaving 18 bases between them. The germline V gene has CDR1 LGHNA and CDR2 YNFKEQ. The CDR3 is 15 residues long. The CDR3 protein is CASSKRTDWPETQYF. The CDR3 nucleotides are TGTGCCAGCAGCAAGAGGACGGACTGGCCGGAGACCCAGTACTTC.

In nucleotides, the CDR3 is TGTGCCAGCAGTTGGGGCCTAGCGGGAAAGGGCGAGCAGTACTTC. It encodes CASSWGLAGKGEQYF. This chain joins TRBV28 and TRBJ2-7, with TRBD2 matching 9 bases. CDR1 and CDR2 from the germline V gene are MDHEN and SYDVKM. The CDR3 has 15 residues. Unmatched junction bases numbered 10, after V lost 4 bases and J lost 6 bases.

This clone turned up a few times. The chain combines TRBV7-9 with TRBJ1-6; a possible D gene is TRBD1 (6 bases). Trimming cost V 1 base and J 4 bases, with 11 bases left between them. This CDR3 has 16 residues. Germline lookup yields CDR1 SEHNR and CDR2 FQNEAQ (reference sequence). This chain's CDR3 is CASSLGQGFYNSPLHF. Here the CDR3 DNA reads TGTGCCAGCAGCTTAGGGCAGGGGTTTTATAATTCACCCCTCCACTTT.

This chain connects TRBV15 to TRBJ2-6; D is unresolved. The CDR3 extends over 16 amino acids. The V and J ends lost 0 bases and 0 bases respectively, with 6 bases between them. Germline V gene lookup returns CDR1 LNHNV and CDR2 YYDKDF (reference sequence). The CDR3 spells CATSRDSGSGANVLTF. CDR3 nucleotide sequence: TGTGCCACCAGCAGAGATTCCGGCTCTGGGGCCAACGTCCTGACTTTC.

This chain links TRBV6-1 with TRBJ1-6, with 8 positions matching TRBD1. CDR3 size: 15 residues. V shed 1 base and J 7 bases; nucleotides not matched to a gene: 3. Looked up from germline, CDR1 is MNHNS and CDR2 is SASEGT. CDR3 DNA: TGTGCCAGCAGTGAAGGTACAGGGGGAAATTCACCCCTCCACTTT. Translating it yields CASSEGTGGNSPLHF.

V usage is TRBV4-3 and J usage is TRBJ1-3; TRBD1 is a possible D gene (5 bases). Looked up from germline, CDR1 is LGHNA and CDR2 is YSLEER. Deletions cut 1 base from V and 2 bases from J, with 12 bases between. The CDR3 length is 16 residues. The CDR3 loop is CASSQAGVAAGNTIYF. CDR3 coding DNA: TGCGCCAGCAGCCAAGCGGGGGTGGCTGCTGGAAACACCATATATTTT.

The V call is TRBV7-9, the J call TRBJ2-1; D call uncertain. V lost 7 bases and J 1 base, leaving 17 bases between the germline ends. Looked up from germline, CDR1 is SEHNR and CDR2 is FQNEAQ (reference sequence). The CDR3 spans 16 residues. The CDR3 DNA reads TGTGCCAGCAACCTTAACAGCCTGATATCCTACAATGAGCAGTTCTTC. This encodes CASNLNSLISYNEQFF.

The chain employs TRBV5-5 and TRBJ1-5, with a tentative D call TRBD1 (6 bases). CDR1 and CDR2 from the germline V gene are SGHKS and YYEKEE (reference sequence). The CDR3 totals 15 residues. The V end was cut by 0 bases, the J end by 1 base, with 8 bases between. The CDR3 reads CASSLAQGSNQPQHF. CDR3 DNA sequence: TGTGCCAGCAGCTTGGCCCAGGGGAGCAATCAGCCCCAGCATTTT.

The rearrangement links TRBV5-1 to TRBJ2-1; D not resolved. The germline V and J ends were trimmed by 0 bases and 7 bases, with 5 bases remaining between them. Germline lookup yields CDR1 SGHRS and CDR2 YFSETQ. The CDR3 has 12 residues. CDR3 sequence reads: CASSLARNEQFF. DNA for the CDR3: TGCGCCAGCAGCTTGGCTCGGAATGAGCAGTTCTTC.

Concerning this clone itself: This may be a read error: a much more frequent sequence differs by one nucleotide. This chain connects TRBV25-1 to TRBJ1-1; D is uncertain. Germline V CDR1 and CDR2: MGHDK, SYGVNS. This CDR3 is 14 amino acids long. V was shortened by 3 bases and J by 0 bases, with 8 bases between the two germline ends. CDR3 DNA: TGTGCCAGCAGTGACAGTGACGTGAACACTGAAGCTTTCTTT. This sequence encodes CASSDSDVNTEAFF. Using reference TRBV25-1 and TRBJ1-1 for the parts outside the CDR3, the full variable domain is EADIYQTPRYLVIGTGKKITLECSQTMGHDKMYWYQQDPGMELHLIHYSYGVNSTEKGDLSSESTVSRIRTEHFPLTLESARPSHTSQYLCASSDSDVNTEAFFGQGTRLTVV.